This TCR beta chain was sequenced during a study of siplizumab effects on memory and regulatory T cells (dated by TCRdb to the late 2010s). With regard to the full study: The study looked at the effect of siplizumab, an anti-CD2 antibody, on alloreactive T-cell subsets in allogeneic mixed lymphocyte reactions made from human PBMCs.

What the authors observed across the whole study: Unstimulated naive T cells appeared more diverse than memory T cells, and naive cells seemed to contribute substantially to the alloresponse. A naive or memory phenotype could not be assigned to roughly 80-97% of proliferating CD4+ or CD8+ clones. In reactions with siplizumab, an average of about 75% of mappable alloreactive CD4+ clones were Treg-derived, compared with 25% to 30% in control reactions. Because sequences at frequencies below about 10^-5 were poorly captured, only a minor fraction of alloreactive clones could be mapped back to unstimulated subsets. Siplizumab significantly lowered the cumulative frequency of alloreactive sequences that could be traced to unstimulated CD4+ memory T cells. No functional confirmation was obtained for the suppressive function of proliferating Tregs from siplizumab cultures.

Library creation used the immunoSEQ multiplex PCR assay. The deep sequencing platform assayed roughly 10^5 TCR templates per sample. Genomic DNA extracted from sorted T cells was used for TCRbeta CDR3 sequencing. As for the authors' bioinformatics: The R programming language was used for clonal analysis of TCRbeta CDR3 data. Unstimulated samples were compared with post-reaction CFSE-low samples to define alloreactive CD4+ and CD8+ clones. Regulatory or non-regulatory origin was assigned to alloreactive CD4+ clones by matching of sequences to sorted unstimulated Treg and non-Treg repertoires. The source is immuneACCESS, and TCRdb retained only in-frame sequences with V and J called. Part of the clones is not carried over; for the studies checked, unresolved V genes explain less than half of this, and the remainder is unexplained. The V and J calls and clone size are taken from that table; D and trimming were inferred from the DNA. This sample is represented by approximately 100,000 clones; roughly 94% of them were singletons. The ten largest clones take up roughly 0.75% of the sample.

CDR1 and CDR2 are drawn from the germline V gene: SGHRS, YFSETQ. Taken from cysteine to phenylalanine, the CDR3 has 12 residues. Only CDR3 DNA is held: 36 bases, read in frame from base 1. At the junction V is shortened by 1 base and J by 2 bases, with 3 bases in between. Concerning this clone itself: Its recognized antigen is unknown. Base qualities are not recorded, but no much larger clone differs from it by a single base.

Sorted unstimulated T cells and proliferating T cells recovered from mixed lymphocyte reactions underwent TCRbeta CDR3 sequencing. Fresh whole blood from about 9 HLA-typed healthy donors was used as the source from which PBMCs were isolated. To map where alloreactive clones came from, CD4+ regulatory T cells in the unstimulated state were FACS-sorted. The receptor's source is a human donor in good health. Recombination linked TRBV5-1 to TRBJ2-5; the D gene lacks a confident call. The sequencing sample was made of Tregs sorted from blood. The CDR3 reads as follows: CASSLLQETQYF. The nucleotide sequence reads as follows: TGCGCCAGCAGCTTGTTGCAAGAGACCCAGTACTTC.